This paragraph reports one TCR beta chain. Here immunoSEQ multiplex PCR was the method, and the copy in TCRdb shows in-frame clones only, minus some. The data hold approximately 200,000 clones, with approximately 88% observed a single time. Germline V gene lookup returns CDR1 LGHNA and CDR2 YSLEER. Trimming took 4 bases from V and 3 from J, leaving 12 bases between them. CDR3 length equals 14 residues. These data are taken from a study of blood T cell repertoires in COVID-19. Study details: Acute-phase and convalescent COVID-19 samples originated in the United States, Italy and Spain.

The V gene is TRBV4-3, the J gene TRBJ1-1; possible D gene TRBD1, 6 bases. The specimen sequenced was PBMCs or T cells enriched from blood (not recorded which). This receptor was taken from a man aged 18 to 29 with acute COVID-19. The CDR3 bases are TGCGCCAGCAGCCTCACAAAGGGGGACACTGAAGCTTTCTTT. Translating gives CASSLTKGDTEAFF.